The 21 T cell receptor beta chains below all came from one sample that was sequenced in a study of T cell responses to AZD1222 COVID-19 vaccine. Assay: immunoSEQ multiplex PCR; the TCRdb copy retains only in-frame clones and omits some. The table includes 150,000 or so clones, 91% detected once. Sequencing was performed on peripheral blood, taken on day 0 of AZD1222 vaccination. The receptors originated from an adult in good health.

This chain links TRBV7-9 with TRBJ1-2; possible D gene TRBD1, 5 bases. Trimming removed 5 bases at V and 7 bases at J, with 17 bases between. CDR1 and CDR2 from the germline V gene are SEHNR and FQNEAQ (reference sequence). The length of the CDR3 is 14 residues. CDR3 bases: TGTGCCAGCAGCCCAAGCAGGGAGAAGAGTGGCTACACCTTC. It yields the protein CASSPSREKSGYTF.

The V call is TRBV6-5, the J call TRBJ1-2; the D is unclear. Per the germline V gene, CDR1 is MNHEY and CDR2 is SVGAGI. Trimming took off 6 bases at V and 4 bases at J, with 12 bases between the two ends. This CDR3 region has 13 residues. The CDR3 reads CASRHSFGYGYTF. The CDR3 DNA follows: TGTGCCAGCAGACATTCTTTCGGCTATGGCTACACCTTC.

This clone was found once. The genes are TRBV6-5 and TRBJ1-6; no firm D call. The CDR3 spans 14 residues. With 6 bases removed from V and 0 bases from J, the gap between germline ends came to 6 bases. Germline lookup yields CDR1 MNHEY and CDR2 SVGAGI. The CDR3 loop is CASRSDSYNSPLHF. Written as DNA, the CDR3 is TGTGCCAGCAGGAGTGACTCCTATAATTCACCCCTCCACTTT.

This chain joins TRBV2 and TRBJ1-5, with no clear D. Germline loops: CDR1 SNHLY, CDR2 FYNNEI. The CDR3 is made up of 13 amino acids. The ends were cut back, 7 bases at V and 5 bases at J, with 12 bases in the middle. CDR3 region: CASTGREHQPQHF. DNA for the CDR3: TGTGCCAGCACTGGGAGAGAGCATCAGCCCCAGCATTTT.

The chain has TRBV6-5 and TRBJ1-6; D remains ambiguous. Trimming left V 2 bases short and J 9 bases short, with 11 bases between. CDR3 length: 14 amino acids. Per germline, CDR1 MNHEY and CDR2 SVGAGI. This CDR3 is CASSYGLGGSPLHF. Here the CDR3 DNA reads TGTGCCAGCAGTTACGGGTTGGGCGGTTCACCCCTCCACTTT.

This chain connects TRBV11-2 to TRBJ2-3; TRBD2 aligns across 13 bases. V dropped 2 bases and J dropped 4; count of bases not matched to a gene: 3. Looked up from germline, CDR1 is SGHAT and CDR2 is FQNNGV. This CDR3 has 16 amino acids. Here the CDR3 DNA reads TGTGCCAGCAGCTTACGGACTAGCGGGAGTTCAGATACGCAGTATTTT. Translated: CASSLRTSGSSDTQYF.

The chain uses TRBV4-3 and TRBJ1-1, with 9 bases identical to TRBD1. The CDR3 length is 18 residues. After removal of 1 base from V and 1 base from J, the junction contained 10 bases not matched to a gene. Looked up from germline, CDR1 is LGHNA and CDR2 is YSLEER. CDR3 DNA: TGCGCCAGCAGCCAAGGGGTCGGGACAGGGATGAGGAACACTGAAGCTTTCTTT. This gives the protein CASSQGVGTGMRNTEAFF.

The J gene is TRBJ2-7, the V gene TRBV23-1, with TRBD2 as a possible D gene (6 bases). TRBV23-1 is sorted into the ORF group, with uncertain function. This CDR3 region has 19 residues. The germline V and J ends were trimmed by 0 bases and 2 bases, with 23 bases remaining between them. As DNA, the CDR3 is TGCGCCAGCAGTCAATCGGGGCCCCGCTGTGGCGGGGAAACCTACGAGCAGTACTTC. Its translation is CASSQSGPRCGGETYEQYF.

The V call is TRBV27, the J call TRBJ1-1; possible D gene TRBD1, 5 bases. The CDR3 sequence is 15 residues long. In germline, CDR1 is MNHEY, CDR2 SMNVEV (reference sequence). Between the trimmed V and J ends, which lost 7 bases and 4 bases, there was a span of 19 bases. CDR3 region: CASTSGLLRSTEAFF. In DNA, the CDR3 is TGTGCCAGCACTTCGGGACTCCTAAGGTCCACTGAAGCTTTCTTT.

The chain recombines TRBV6-1 with TRBJ2-7; possibly TRBD2 for D (5 bases). Germline CDR1 reads MNHNS; CDR2 reads SASEGT. The CDR3 is 14 amino acids. V was trimmed by 3 bases and J by 2 bases, leaving 11 bases between them. CDR3 protein: CASSDWGDTYEQYF. In DNA form, the CDR3 reads TGTGCCAGCAGTGATTGGGGAGACACCTACGAGCAGTACTTC.

The CDR3 coding sequence is TGTGCCAAATCAGCAGGGGAGATGAGCTCCTACGAGCAGTACTTC. It translates to CAKSAGEMSSYEQYF. The V gene is TRBV6-5, the J gene TRBJ2-7; D might be TRBD1 (6 bases). Germline CDR1 is MNHEY and CDR2 is SVGAGI. The CDR3 runs to 15 residues. V was shortened by 10 bases and J by 0 bases, with 19 bases between the two germline ends.

The J gene is TRBJ2-3, the V gene TRBV5-1; possibly TRBD1 or TRBD2 for D (5 bases each). Germline CDR1 SGHRS, CDR2 YFSETQ. CDR3 size: 15 residues. V was shortened by 4 bases and J by 0 bases, with 12 bases between the two germline ends. CDR3 protein: CASSRFGTSTDTQYF. The DNA of the CDR3 is TGCGCCAGCAGCCGTTTCGGGACGAGCACAGATACGCAGTATTTT.

The chain recombines TRBV5-5 with TRBJ1-1; D uncertain. V lost 1 base, J lost 8 bases, and 6 bases lay in between. This CDR3 has 11 amino acids. The V gene's germline CDR1 is SGHKS and CDR2 YYEKEE (reference sequence). The CDR3 reads CASSLLHEAFF. CDR3 sequence (DNA): TGTGCCAGCAGCTTGCTTCACGAAGCTTTCTTT.

The chain couples TRBV30 to TRBJ2-7, with 7 bases identical to TRBD1. The CDR3 runs to 12 residues. With 0 bases clipped from V and 9 bases from J, the junction kept 5 bases outside the gene matches. Germline V gene lookup returns CDR1 GTSNPN and CDR2 SVGIG (reference sequence). CDR3 in DNA: TGTGCCTGGAGTGTAATAGGGGGCGTGCAGTACTTC. It specifies CAWSVIGGVQYF.

The gene calls are TRBV19 and TRBJ1-2, with D maybe TRBD1 (5 bases). The CDR3 contains 13 residues. Trimming cost V 3 bases and J 8 bases, with 13 bases left between them. Germline V gives CDR1 LNHDA, CDR2 SQIVND (reference sequence). The CDR3 nucleotides are TGTGCCAGTAGTATCGGGGACTCAGGCGGCTACACCTTC. It is translated as CASSIGDSGGYTF.

V gene TRBV7-9 combines with J gene TRBJ1-6; the match to TRBD1 covers 8 bases. After removal of 5 bases from V and 3 bases from J, the junction contained 6 bases not matched to a gene. The CDR3 has 16 residues. Germline CDR1 and CDR2: SEHNR and FQNEAQ (reference sequence). This CDR3 is CASSLGQGNYNSPLHF. The CDR3 coding sequence is TGTGCCAGCAGCCTAGGACAGGGTAACTATAATTCACCCCTCCACTTT.

This chain connects TRBV7-8 to TRBJ2-2, with D possibly being TRBD2 (6 bases). The ends were cut back, 7 bases at V and 5 bases at J, with 20 bases in the middle. The CDR3 sequence is 16 residues long. In germline, CDR1 is SGHVS, CDR2 FQNEAQ. The CDR3 sequence: CASTPRGAEGTGELFF. CDR3 sequence (DNA): TGTGCCAGCACCCCTAGAGGAGCGGAGGGGACCGGGGAGCTGTTTTTT.

This chain links TRBV5-1 with TRBJ1-1; a weak D match, TRBD1 (6 bases). Germline CDR1 and CDR2: SGHRS and YFSETQ. The CDR3 runs 15 residues. V was shortened by 0 bases and J by 4 bases, with 13 bases between the two germline ends. This CDR3 is CASSLGQGSVTEAFF. CDR3 nucleotide sequence: TGCGCCAGCAGCTTGGGGCAGGGGTCGGTCACTGAAGCTTTCTTT. Together with reference TRBV5-1 and TRBJ1-1, the CDR3 gives the full variable domain: KAGVTQTPRYLIKTRGQQVTLSCSPISGHRSVSWYQQTPGQGLQFLFEYFSETQRNKGNFPGRFSGRQFSNSRSEMNVSTLELGDSALYLCASSLGQGSVTEAFFGQGTRLTVV.

V gene TRBV10-3 combines with J gene TRBJ2-3, with TRBD2 matching over 9 bases. Germline assignment: CDR1 ENHRY and CDR2 SYGVKD. Trimming at V came to 4 bases and at J to 4 bases, leaving 0 bases not matched to a gene. The CDR3 is made up of 13 amino acids. The CDR3 sequence is CAISGLAADTQYF. The CDR3 DNA sequence: TGTGCCATCAGTGGACTAGCGGCAGATACGCAGTATTTT.

The chain employs TRBV10-2 and TRBJ1-3, with D possibly matching TRBD1 (5 bases). The CDR3 runs to 15 residues. V was clipped by 5 bases and J by 4 bases, with 15 bases between them. Germline V lookup: CDR1 WSHSY, CDR2 SAAADI. CDR3 in amino acids: CASSSPGDAGNTIYF. DNA for the CDR3: TGCGCCAGCAGTTCTCCGGGGGACGCCGGAAACACCATATATTTT.

This clone was detected a few times. This chain uses TRBV6-1 with TRBJ2-7, with D perhaps matching TRBD1 (6 bases). The germline V gene encodes CDR1 MNHNS and CDR2 SASEGT. Trimming shortened V by 2 bases and J by 3 bases, and 11 bases separated the two germline ends. The length of the CDR3 is 14 residues. The CDR3 protein is CASSERRTVYEQYF. DNA for the CDR3: TGTGCCAGCAGTGAACGGAGGACAGTCTACGAGCAGTACTTC.